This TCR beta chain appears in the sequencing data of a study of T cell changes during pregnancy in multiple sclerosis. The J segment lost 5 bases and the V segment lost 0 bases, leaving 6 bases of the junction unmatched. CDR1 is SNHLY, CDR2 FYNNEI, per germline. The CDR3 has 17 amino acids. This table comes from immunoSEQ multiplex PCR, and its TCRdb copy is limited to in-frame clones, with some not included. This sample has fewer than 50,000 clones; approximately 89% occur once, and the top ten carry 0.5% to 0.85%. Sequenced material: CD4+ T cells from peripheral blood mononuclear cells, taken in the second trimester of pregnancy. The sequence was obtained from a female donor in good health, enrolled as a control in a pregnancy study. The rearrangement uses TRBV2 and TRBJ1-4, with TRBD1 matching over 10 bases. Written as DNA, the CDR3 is TGTGCCAGCAGTGAAGCGCTTATGGGACAGGGGAATGAAAAACTGTTTTTT. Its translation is CASSEALMGQGNEKLFF.